Following are 20 T cell receptor beta chains from one sample sequenced in a study of T cells in Graves' hyperthyroidism and ophthalmopathy (dated by TCRdb to between 2018 and 2021). Library generation was performed with multiplex PCR. The instrument given in TCRdb is Illumina HiSeq 2000. Amplification of TCR beta CDR3 regions was carried out from RNA transcripts. For the first round of RT-PCR on the TCR CDR3, the HTBI primer set was used together with the Qiagen OneStep RT-PCR kit. In TCRdb, the public reads were trimmed at Q25 with fastp and aligned with MiXCR, with productive beta chains retained. Each CDR3 protein appears once, grouped with its most common genes and DNA. The sample table records approximately 620,000 distinct CDR3 sequences; roughly a sixth of these occur just once. About 3.5% of the sample belongs to the ten largest clones. Sequencing was carried out using blood. Receptors originate from a woman aged 40 to 50 with Graves' ophthalmopathy.

This clonotype occurred many times. The rearrangement joins TRBV5-5 to TRBJ1-2, with D possibly TRBD1 on 5 matching bases. Germline V lookup: CDR1 SGHKS, CDR2 YYEKEE (reference sequence). The CDR3 length is 15 residues. V was shortened by 2 bases and J by 3 bases, with 14 bases between the two germline ends. The CDR3 nucleotides read TGTGCCAGCAGCTTAGGGCCCTCGACAGACTATGGCTACACCTTC. Its translation is CASSLGPSTDYGYTF.

The chain recombines TRBV3-1 with TRBJ2-3; TRBD2 might be the D (6 bases). The CDR3 is 16 residues long. In germline, CDR1 is LGHDT, CDR2 YNNKEL (reference sequence). The ends were cut back, 3 bases at V and 2 bases at J, with 15 bases in the middle. The CDR3 is CASSQGLGGDTDTQYF. CDR3 coding DNA: TGTGCCAGCAGCCAGGGGCTAGGCGGGGACACAGATACGCAGTATTTT.

The chain carries TRBV6-2 or TRBV6-3 and TRBJ1-2; TRBD1 matches at 7 bases. V lost 6 bases, J lost 1 base, and 20 bases stayed unmatched. This CDR3 spans 19 amino acids. Germline V gives CDR1 MNHEY, CDR2 SVGEGT. The CDR3 sequence: CASRSSDLTPGTVNYGYTF. Here the CDR3 DNA reads TGTGCCAGCAGAAGCTCAGACTTGACCCCCGGGACAGTTAACTATGGCTACACCTTC.

Ten or more counts support this clonotype. The chain joins TRBV20-1 to TRBJ2-3, with D perhaps TRBD2 (5 bases). Between the trimmed V and J ends, which lost 6 bases and 1 base, there was a span of 11 bases. Germline CDR1 is DFQATT and CDR2 is SNEGSKA (reference sequence). The CDR3 sequence is 13 residues long. CDR3 bases: TGCAGTGCCTCGAACGGGGGCACAGATACGCAGTATTTT. Translating it yields CSASNGGTDTQYF.

With respect to this clonotype: This sequence may be a read error, since a much larger clone differs from it by one base. The J gene is TRBJ2-1, the V gene TRBV2, with 8 bases that match TRBD2. The CDR3 runs 15 residues. V lost 2 bases to trimming and J lost 9 bases; unmatched junction nucleotides: 9. From germline, CDR1 is SNHLY and CDR2 FYNNEI. The CDR3 DNA sequence: TGTGCCAGCAGTGAATCGGGGTTAGCGGGGACTGAGCAGTTCTTC. This sequence encodes CASSESGLAGTEQFF.

Comments on this clonotype: A much larger clone differs from this one at a single base, so this may be a read error. The chain joins TRBV11-2 to TRBJ2-1; D is possibly TRBD1 (6 bases). Germline assignment: CDR1 SGHAT and CDR2 FQNNGV. This CDR3 is built from 16 residues. Trimming took 5 bases from V and 7 from J, leaving 21 bases between them. The CDR3 is CASSLLPIAGENEQFF. Written as DNA, the CDR3 is TGTGCCAGCAGCCTTCTTCCGATAGCAGGGGAAAATGAGCAGTTCTTC.

This clonotype was found many times. The V gene is TRBV7-9, the J gene TRBJ2-5; 8 nucleotides agree with TRBD1. V was pared by 3 bases and J by 0 bases, with 6 bases of the junction left unmatched. The CDR3 has 16 amino acids. The V gene's germline CDR1 is SEHNR and CDR2 FQNEAQ (reference sequence). CDR3 region: CASSFGQGANQETQYF. The DNA for the CDR3 is TGTGCCAGCAGCTTCGGGCAGGGGGCGAACCAAGAGACCCAGTACTTC.

On this clonotype: This clone may be a read error of a much larger clone one base away. The missing conserved phenylalanine or tryptophan at the end of this CDR3 makes a read error likely. The chain employs TRBV29-1 and TRBJ2-7, with 7 bases lining up with TRBD2. CDR3 length equals 12 residues. The trim removed 6 bases at V and 0 bases at J, leaving 2 bases unmatched. In germline, CDR1 is SQVTM, CDR2 ANQGSEA. CDR3 amino acids: CSVGGSSYEQYL. The CDR3, as DNA: TGCAGCGTCGGGGGGAGCTCCTACGAGCAGTACCTC.

This clonotype was seen a handful of times. The chain is built from TRBV29-1 and TRBJ2-1; D uncertain. The length of the CDR3 is 12 residues. V lost 7 bases and J 12 bases, leaving 19 bases between the germline ends. The germline gives CDR1 SQVTM, CDR2 ANQGSEA. CDR3 sequence reads: CSAETQAFGQFF. The CDR3 region has the DNA TGCAGCGCTGAGACGCAGGCTTTTGGGCAGTTCTTC.

The sample holds many counts of this clonotype. The chain combines TRBV27 with TRBJ2-1; TRBD2 matches at 11 bases. Germline CDR1 MNHEY, CDR2 SMNVEV (reference sequence). The V segment lost 4 bases and the J segment 0 bases; nucleotides outside the gene matches: 8. This CDR3 comprises 18 residues. The DNA for the CDR3 is TGTGCCAGCAGTTATGGACTAGCGGGCTCGAGCTCCTACAATGAGCAGTTCTTC. Amino acid sequence: CASSYGLAGSSSYNEQFF.

This chain connects TRBV11-1 to TRBJ1-1; perhaps TRBD1 as D (5 bases). The germline V gene encodes CDR1 SGHAT and CDR2 FQDESV (reference sequence). CDR3 length equals 16 residues. The V gene lost 5 bases and the J gene lost 3 bases, with 19 bases spanning the gap. The DNA of the CDR3 is TGTGCCAGCAGCCAACGAAGGACACTGACAGACACTGAAGCTTTCTTT. It yields the protein CASSQRRTLTDTEAFF.

This clonotype was detected ten times or more. V gene TRBV3-1 combines with J gene TRBJ1-1, with D possibly being TRBD1 (6 bases). The germline V gene encodes CDR1 LGHDT and CDR2 YNNKEL (reference sequence). V dropped 4 bases and J dropped 10 bases, with 13 bases sitting between them. This CDR3 is built from 12 residues. CDR3 sequence: CASSLRDTRAFF. Here the CDR3 DNA reads TGTGCCAGCAGCCTACGGGACACTCGAGCTTTCTTT.

This clonotype occurred once. A read error may explain this, as a much larger clone is one base away. The rearrangement links TRBV7-9 to TRBJ2-1; 7 bases are shared with TRBD2. Per germline, CDR1 SEHNR and CDR2 FQNEAQ (reference sequence). The CDR3 spans 14 residues. CDR3 DNA sequence: TGTGTCAGCAGCTCCCCGCTAGCGGAGGATGAGCAGTTCTTC. Amino acids: CVSSSPLAEDEQFF.

This clonotype was seen more than once but under ten times. The CDR3 region is CAISVDRVGGNNEQFF. CDR3 DNA sequence: TGTGCCATCAGTGTGGACCGGGTGGGGGGTAACAATGAGCAGTTCTTC. The chain carries TRBV10-3 and TRBJ2-1; D might be TRBD2 (6 bases). This CDR3 region has 16 residues. The germline gives CDR1 ENHRY, CDR2 SYGVKD. Trimming took 4 bases from V and 5 from J, leaving 18 bases between them.

This clonotype was observed a handful of times. The chain combines TRBV7-9 with TRBJ2-7, with D uncertain. The CDR3 spans 14 residues. V gave up 5 bases and J gave up 0 bases, with 11 bases separating them. Germline values: CDR1 SEHNR, CDR2 FQNEAQ (reference sequence). DNA of the CDR3: TGTGCCAGCAGCCCGATGGGGTCCTCCTACGAGCAGTACTTC. Amino acids: CASSPMGSSYEQYF.

This clonotype came up many times. V usage is TRBV12-3 or TRBV12-4 and J usage is TRBJ1-5, with TRBD1 as a possible D gene (6 bases). Trimming left V 3 bases short and J 2 bases short, with 8 bases between. The CDR3 is 14 amino acids. The CDR3 DNA follows: TGTGCCAGCAGTTTGCCAGGGGGCAATCAGCCCCAGCATTTT. It specifies CASSLPGGNQPQHF.

V usage is TRBV28 and J usage is TRBJ1-5, with D perhaps matching TRBD1 (5 bases). Germline lookup yields CDR1 MDHEN and CDR2 SYDVKM. This CDR3 is 15 amino acids long. In DNA form, the CDR3 reads TGTGCTTCTATCCCAGGGTCCCTCAAAAATCAGCCCCAGCATTTT. Its translation is CASIPGSLKNQPQHF.

This clonotype was counted many times. V usage is TRBV12-3 or TRBV12-4 and J usage is TRBJ2-3; D remains unclear. The V gene lost 6 bases and the J gene lost 2 bases, with 18 bases spanning the gap. The CDR3 consists of 16 residues. As DNA, the CDR3 is TGTGCCAGCAGACTCTCGGACCGCGGTCTCACAGATACGCAGTATTTT. Encoded protein: CASRLSDRGLTDTQYF.

The chain joins TRBV5-5 to TRBJ2-2, with 8 bases aligning to TRBD1. CDR1 is SGHKS and CDR2 is YYEKEE in the germline V gene (reference sequence). The CDR3 consists of 15 residues. V dropped 2 bases and J dropped 5; count of bases not matched to a gene: 5. DNA for the CDR3: TGTGCCAGCAGCTTTCGGCAGGGGGCAACCGGGGAGCTGTTTTTT. It yields the protein CASSFRQGATGELFF.

Turning to this clonotype: An end of the junction does not agree with germline; a read error may underlie this. The chain joins TRBV6-1 to TRBJ1-2; D uncertain. CDR1 and CDR2 from the germline V gene are MNHNS and SASEGT. The CDR3 is made up of 12 amino acids. The CDR3 protein is CASSPGFYGYSF. Here the CDR3 DNA reads TGTGCCAGCAGTCCGGGTTTCTATGGCTACTCCTTC.